The 25 T cell receptor beta chains below come from one sample, sequenced in a study of shared clonotypes between healthy human individuals. Sequencing was performed with immunoSEQ multiplex PCR; in TCRdb, only in-frame clones are kept and a portion is missing. The table lists approximately 340,000 clones, around 67% of them singletons, with less than 11% in the top ten. The specimen was memory CD4+ T cells sorted from blood. Regarding subset: CD45RA-negative fraction. The source is a man aged 25-45 years in good health.

This clone was observed a few times. The chain carries TRBV5-1 and TRBJ1-4; D remains unclear. The germline V and J ends were trimmed by 2 bases and 8 bases, with 10 bases remaining between them. CDR1 is SGHRS, CDR2 YFSETQ, per germline. The CDR3 extends over 13 amino acids. CDR3 sequence reads: CASSFEPVEKLFF. The CDR3 DNA reads TGCGCCAGCAGCTTCGAGCCCGTAGAAAAACTGTTTTTT.

The V and J genes are TRBV10-1 and TRBJ2-3, with 10 bases aligning to TRBD1. The CDR3 totals 15 residues. Trimming removed 6 bases from V and 1 base from J; junction bases left unmatched: 4. Germline CDR1 is WNHNN and CDR2 is SYGVQD (reference sequence). The CDR3 sequence is CASSQGTGGTDTQYF. CDR3 nucleotides: TGCGCCAGCAGCCAGGGGACAGGGGGCACAGATACGCAGTATTTT.

The chain uses TRBV19 and TRBJ1-5, with a weak D call TRBD1 (5 bases). This CDR3 spans 13 amino acids. V dropped 3 bases and J dropped 7 bases, with 10 bases sitting between them. Germline V gene data show CDR1 as LNHDA and CDR2 as SQIVND (reference sequence). CDR3 nucleotide sequence: TGTGCCAGTAGTATGGAGGGACGCCAGCCCCAGCATTTT. Its translation: CASSMEGRQPQHF.

The V and J genes are TRBV6-6 and TRBJ1-2; the D gene is possibly TRBD1 (5 bases). Per germline, CDR1 MNHNY and CDR2 SVGAGI (reference sequence). The CDR3 spans 13 residues. The V end lost 6 bases, the J end lost 3 bases, and 11 bases lay between the germline ends. The CDR3 DNA sequence: TGTGCCAGCAGCCGGGGGAGCTACTATGGCTACACCTTC. Protein sequence: CASSRGSYYGYTF.

CDR3 protein: CAILGVRGDYGYTF. The CDR3 coding sequence is TGTGCCATACTAGGGGTTCGCGGGGACTATGGCTACACCTTC. The chain is built from TRBV6-1 and TRBJ1-2; D is possibly TRBD1 (5 bases). There are 14 residues in the CDR3. The V and J ends lost 10 bases and 3 bases respectively, with 18 bases between them. CDR1 is MNHNS, CDR2 SASEGT, per germline.

V gene TRBV29-1 combines with J gene TRBJ2-7; 7 nucleotides match TRBD1. J gave up 7 bases and V 4 bases, and 10 bases lay outside the gene matches. Germline loops: CDR1 SQVTM, CDR2 ANQGSEA. This CDR3 comprises 13 residues. CDR3 protein: CSVGSLPRGEQYF. In nucleotides, the CDR3 is TGCAGCGTTGGTAGCCTCCCCAGGGGGGAGCAGTACTTC.

This clone has just a few counts. The J gene is TRBJ2-1, the V gene TRBV11-1; a possible D gene is TRBD1 (5 bases). Between the trimmed V and J ends, which lost 1 base and 8 bases, there was a span of 9 bases. Germline V CDR1 and CDR2: SGHAT, FQDESV (reference sequence). The CDR3 is 13 amino acids. The CDR3 nucleotides read TGTGCCAGCAGCTTAGGACAGTCCCATGAGCAGTTCTTC. Encoded protein: CASSLGQSHEQFF.

This chain joins TRBV27 and TRBJ2-3, with TRBD2 matching 9 bases. The J segment lost 1 base and the V segment lost 3 bases, leaving 2 bases of the junction unmatched. The CDR3 extends over 15 amino acids. Per germline, CDR1 MNHEY and CDR2 SMNVEV (reference sequence). The CDR3 DNA follows: TGTGCCAGCAGTTTTCGGACTAGCGGCACAGATACGCAGTATTTT. Translating it yields CASSFRTSGTDTQYF.

This chain uses TRBV10-3 with TRBJ1-3; the D gene is possibly TRBD1 (5 bases). Trimming stripped 7 bases from V and 6 bases from J, with 25 bases between. The CDR3 loop spans 17 amino acids. Germline values: CDR1 ENHRY, CDR2 SYGVKD. The CDR3 DNA reads as TGTGCCATCACTGCATGGGGAGCTCAATTGGGGGAAAACACCATATATTTT. Translated, it gives CAITAWGAQLGENTIYF.

This rearrangement joins TRBV5-1 to TRBJ1-4; TRBD1 might be the D (5 bases). Trimming removed 4 bases at V and 3 bases at J, with 10 bases between. This CDR3 contains 14 residues. CDR1 and CDR2 (germline): SGHRS, YFSETQ. CDR3 protein: CASSPDNSNEKLFF. DNA for the CDR3: TGCGCCAGCAGCCCGGACAACTCTAATGAAAAACTGTTTTTT.

The chain combines TRBV4-2 with TRBJ2-1; tentatively, D is TRBD2 (6 bases). The CDR3 contains 18 residues. V was cut by 3 bases and J by 0 bases, with 18 bases left in between. Germline V CDR1 and CDR2: LGHNA, YNFKEQ. The CDR3 DNA sequence: TGTGCCAGCAGCCAGGATGGGACTGGGACCGGCTCCTACAATGAGCAGTTCTTC. Amino acid sequence: CASSQDGTGTGSYNEQFF.

V gene TRBV20-1 combines with J gene TRBJ2-5; D gene ambiguous. The CDR3 runs 10 residues. V lost 4 bases to trimming and J lost 3 bases, with 3 bases between them. Germline CDR1 reads DFQATT; CDR2 reads SNEGSKA (reference sequence). CDR3 in DNA: TGCAGTGCTAAGAAAGAGACCCAGTACTTC. Protein: CSAKKETQYF.

The J gene is TRBJ1-2, the V gene TRBV6-1; no reliable D call. Trimming pared 7 bases from V and 7 bases from J, leaving 13 bases between. The germline V gene encodes CDR1 MNHNS and CDR2 SASEGT. CDR3 size: 12 residues. The CDR3 sequence: CASMHSSRGYTF. The CDR3 DNA sequence: TGTGCCAGCATGCACAGCAGTCGTGGCTACACCTTC.

About this clone: Other DNA sequences in the sample encode the same CDR3. CDR3 in amino acids: CASSYGPNYEQYF. CDR3 in DNA: TGTGCCAGCAGTTACGGCCCGAACTACGAGCAGTACTTC. The rearrangement uses TRBV6-5 and TRBJ2-7; D ambiguous. V was cut by 2 bases and J by 3 bases, with 8 bases left in between. This CDR3 is 13 amino acids long. CDR1 and CDR2 from the germline V gene are MNHEY and SVGAGI.

This clone was picked up many times. V usage is TRBV10-3 and J usage is TRBJ2-1, with D possibly being TRBD1 (6 bases). The V and J ends lost 3 bases and 0 bases respectively, with 15 bases between them. Germline values: CDR1 ENHRY, CDR2 SYGVKD. The CDR3 extends over 17 amino acids. The CDR3 nucleotides read TGTGCCATCAGTGACCCATCGCAGGGGAGCTCCTACAATGAGCAGTTCTTC. Its protein product is CAISDPSQGSSYNEQFF.

V usage is TRBV18 and J usage is TRBJ2-7; 7 nucleotides line up with TRBD1. The length of the CDR3 is 14 residues. The ends lost 3 bases at V and 6 bases at J; junction bases unmatched: 8. Germline V CDR1 and CDR2: KGHSH, LQKENI. The CDR3 spells CASSPARDSLEQYF. DNA of the CDR3: TGTGCCAGCTCACCCGCCAGGGACAGTCTCGAGCAGTACTTC.

Written as DNA, the CDR3 is TGTGCCAGCAGCTCCTACCCCATAGCGGGGGATGGGAATGAGCAGTTCTTC. Translating gives CASSSYPIAGDGNEQFF. This chain joins TRBV11-2 and TRBJ2-1, with TRBD2 identical over 9 bases. In germline, CDR1 is SGHAT, CDR2 FQNNGV. CDR3 length: 17 amino acids. V was clipped by 4 bases and J by 7 bases; unmatched bases: 14. Variable domain in full (rest from reference TRBV11-2 and TRBJ2-1): EAGVAQSPRYKIIEKRQSVAFWCNPISGHATLYWYQQILGQGPKLLIQFQNNGVVDDSQLPKDRFSAERLKGVDSTLKIQPAKLEDSAVYLCASSSYPIAGDGNEQFFGPGTRLTVL.

The chain recombines TRBV15 with TRBJ2-1, with D possibly being TRBD1 (5 bases). This CDR3 comprises 14 residues. Germline-derived CDR1 and CDR2 are LNHNV and YYDKDF (reference sequence). Trimming shortened V by 0 bases and J by 3 bases, and 6 bases separated the two germline ends. CDR3 sequence: CATSREGDYNEQFF. CDR3 in DNA: TGTGCCACCAGCAGAGAAGGGGACTACAATGAGCAGTTCTTC.

The chain combines TRBV6-5 with TRBJ2-1, with a weak D call TRBD2 (5 bases). V dropped 6 bases and J dropped 0 bases, with 12 bases sitting between them. CDR3 length: 15 residues. Germline CDR1 is MNHEY and CDR2 is SVGAGI. In DNA, the CDR3 is TGTGCCAGCAGAGGCGGGCCGGCCTCCTACAATGAGCAGTTCTTC. This translates into CASRGGPASYNEQFF.

This chain connects TRBV2 to TRBJ2-7; D is perhaps TRBD2 (6 bases). CDR3 length: 12 residues. V lost 11 bases and J lost 7, with 18 bases in between. In germline, CDR1 is SNHLY, CDR2 FYNNEI. For the CDR3, the DNA is TGTGCCCGCAACCGGGGGACGGGAGAGCAGTACTTC. Its protein is CARNRGTGEQYF.

V is TRBV5-5 and J is TRBJ1-6; 10 nucleotides match TRBD1. Trimming cost V 4 bases and J 7 bases; bases outside gene matches: 8. This CDR3 comprises 16 residues. The V gene's germline CDR1 is SGHKS and CDR2 YYEKEE (reference sequence). The DNA for the CDR3 is TGTGCCAGCAGCAAAGGGACAGGGGTTCTAAATTCACCCCTCCACTTT. It codes for CASSKGTGVLNSPLHF.

The V call is TRBV5-1, the J call TRBJ2-7, with 10 positions matching TRBD1. Losses at the gene ends were 4 bases for V and 3 bases for J; bases not matched to a gene: 10. CDR3 length: 16 residues. Germline lookup yields CDR1 SGHRS and CDR2 YFSETQ. CDR3 residues: CASSRGGTGAIYEQYF. The CDR3 nucleotides read TGCGCCAGCAGCCGGGGCGGGACAGGGGCGATCTACGAGCAGTACTTC.

The V and J genes are TRBV30 and TRBJ2-1; 7 nucleotides agree with TRBD1. Germline V CDR1 and CDR2: GTSNPN, SVGIG (reference sequence). The CDR3 consists of 16 residues. Germline trimming cut 3 bases from V and 6 bases from J; bases unmatched to any gene: 14. CDR3 coding DNA: TGTGCCTGGAGGATGGTTGAAAGGGGGCGCGGCAATGAGCAGTTCTTC. This translates into CAWRMVERGRGNEQFF.

This sequence joins TRBV7-8 and TRBJ1-1; D call uncertain. The CDR3 runs 14 residues. In germline, CDR1 is SGHVS, CDR2 FQNEAQ. Deletions cut 8 bases from V and 4 bases from J, with 17 bases between. The CDR3 bases are TGTGCCAGCTCGGAGTTAAAGGTTGCCACTGAAGCTTTCTTT. Its translation is CASSELKVATEAFF. Complete variable domain (other parts from reference TRBV7-8 and TRBJ1-1): GAGVSQSPRYKVAKRGQDVALRCDPISGHVSLFWYQQALGQGPEFLTYFQNEAQLDKSGLPSDRFFAERPEGSVSTLKIQRTQQEDSAVYLCASSELKVATEAFFGQGTRLTVV.

The rearrangement joins TRBV5-1 to TRBJ2-3, with unresolved D. Between the trimmed V and J ends, which lost 0 bases and 1 base, there was a span of 9 bases. From germline, CDR1 is SGHRS and CDR2 YFSETQ. The CDR3 has 15 amino acids. The CDR3 sequence is CASSLARARTDTQYF. DNA for the CDR3: TGCGCCAGCAGCTTGGCCAGAGCCCGCACAGATACGCAGTATTTT.